A single sample is the source of the 18 T cell receptor beta chains below, sequenced in a study of T cells in women clearing cervical HPV infection. TCRdb's table, derived via immunoSEQ multiplex PCR, lists solely in-frame clones and lacks some. This sample's table has fewer than 30,000 clones. Sequencing was done on a sample of blood buffy coat. Receptors were obtained from a woman aged 18-69 years with a cervical HPV16 infection that either progressed to CIN3+ or cleared (not recorded which).

To note about this clone: The read comes to an end 3 residues before the CDR3 does, leaving the germline J gene to fill in the end. This rearrangement joins TRBV5-1 to TRBJ2-2; 9 bases agree with TRBD2. The CDR3 extends over 18 amino acids. Germline lookup yields CDR1 SGHRS and CDR2 YFSETQ. J gave up 2 bases and V 1 base, and 9 bases lay outside the gene matches. The DNA read from the CDR3 is TGCGCCAGCAGCTTGCTGGGTAGCGGGGGCCGAAACACCGGGGAG. Residues: CASSLLGSGGRNTGE. The CDR3 in full is CASSLLGSGGRNTGELFF.

As for this clone: The CDR3 end falls 3 residues outside the read, so it is completed with the germline J gene. The V call is TRBV11-2, the J call TRBJ2-5; 7 bases agree with TRBD1. The trim removed 2 bases at V and 6 bases at J, leaving 3 bases unmatched. Germline-derived CDR1 and CDR2 are SGHAT and FQNNGV. The CDR3 runs 13 residues. The covered CDR3 bases are TGTGCCAGCAGCTTAAACAGGGGACAGACC. Residues: CASSLNRGQT. The full CDR3 protein is CASSLNRGQTQYF.

Concerning this clone: The CDR3 end is not reached by the read, which stops 3 residues before it; the germline J gene fills it in. The chain combines TRBV19 with TRBJ1-1; 10 positions match TRBD1. Per germline, CDR1 LNHDA and CDR2 SQIVND (reference sequence). The trim removed 10 bases at V and 3 bases at J, leaving 5 bases unmatched. The CDR3 runs to 13 residues. CDR3 sequence reads: CATRGQGYTEAFF. The CDR3 bases that were read are TGTGCCACACGGGGACAGGGGTACACTGAA.

As regards this clone: The read falls 3 residues short of the CDR3 end, and the missing part is taken from the germline J gene. The genes are TRBV19 and TRBJ2-3; D gene uncertain. Germline CDR1 reads LNHDA; CDR2 reads SQIVND (reference sequence). The CDR3 sequence is 15 residues long. CDR3 bases read: TGTGCCAGTAGCTCTGGAGCGAATAGCAATCAGCCG. The encoded protein is CASSSGANSNQP. The full CDR3 protein reads CASSSGANSNQPQYF.

As for this clone: The CDR3 is cut off 3 residues early in the read; its end comes from the germline J gene. The J gene is TRBJ2-3, the V gene TRBV14, with D possibly being TRBD1 (5 bases). There are 13 residues in the CDR3. Germline V gene sequence: CDR1 SGHDN, CDR2 FVKESK. Trimming stripped 3 bases from V and 5 bases from J, with 9 bases between. Partial CDR3 DNA: TGTGCCAGCAGCCAGTTAAGGGGAGATACG. It encodes CASSQLRGDT. The full CDR3 is CASSQLRGDTQYF. The full variable domain, in which reference TRBV14 and TRBJ2-3 provide the parts outside the CDR3, is EAGVTQFPSHSVIEKGQTVTLRCDPISGHDNLYWYRRVMGKEIKFLLHFVKESKQDESGMPNNRFLAERTGGTYSTLKVQPAELEDSGVYFCASSQLRGDTQYFGPGTRLTVL.

Considering frequency, this clone is medium-sized (0.01 to 0.1%). The read is 3 residues too short to cover the CDR3 end, so that end is filled in from the germline J gene. The genes are TRBV14 and TRBJ2-3, with 11 bases that match TRBD2. CDR1 and CDR2 (germline): SGHDN, FVKESK. The CDR3 consists of 14 residues. CDR3 DNA (partial): TGTGCCAGCAGGACTAGCGGGGCCCCTTTAGCG. It codes for CASRTSGAPLA. The entire CDR3 protein is CASRTSGAPLAQYF.

The CDR3 protein is CSARDRLAGGNFYNEQFF. Incomplete CDR3 DNA: TGCAGTGCTAGAGATAGGCTAGCGGGGGGTAATTTTTACAATGAG. The chain recombines TRBV20-1 with TRBJ2-1; 11 nucleotides agree with TRBD2. Read data end 3 residues before the CDR3 end; the end is taken from the germline J gene. Germline V CDR1 and CDR2: DFQATT, SNEGSKA (reference sequence). Trimming took 0 bases from V and 4 from J; bases not matched to a gene: 11. The CDR3 is 18 amino acids.

CDR3 DNA (partial): TGCGCCAGCAGCTCGGGACAGGGGCGCTCCTACGAG. Translation: CASSSGQGRSYE. The CDR3 as a whole reads CASSSGQGRSYEQYF. The chain joins TRBV5-1 to TRBJ2-7; 10 positions agree with TRBD1. The read ends 3 residues before the CDR3 terminus; that terminus is restored from the germline J gene. The CDR3 extends over 15 amino acids. With 3 bases clipped from V and 0 bases from J, the junction kept 3 bases outside the gene matches. Germline loops: CDR1 SGHRS, CDR2 YFSETQ.

The CDR3 here is CASSIGPTSGGVSGEQFF. The CDR3 bases that were read are TGTGCCAGTAGTATAGGCCCGACTAGCGGGGGGGTCTCTGGTGAG. The V and J genes are TRBV19 and TRBJ2-1; 14 nucleotides match TRBD2. The observed sequence ends 3 residues before the CDR3 terminus, with the missing tail filled in from the germline J gene. Germline trimming cut 1 base from V and 9 bases from J; bases unmatched to any gene: 11. CDR1 and CDR2 from the germline V gene are LNHDA and SQIVND (reference sequence). CDR3 size: 18 residues.

Concerning this clone: The CDR3 goes on 3 residues after the read ends, and that part is filled in from the germline J gene. The V call is TRBV5-1, the J call TRBJ1-5; 7 bases match TRBD1. After removal of 2 bases from V and 2 bases from J, the junction contained 10 bases not matched to a gene. Germline V lookup: CDR1 SGHRS, CDR2 YFSETQ. There are 17 residues in the CDR3. CDR3 DNA (partial): TGCGCCAGCAGCTTACTATACAGGGGAGGGGGCAATCAGCCC. Its translation is CASSLLYRGGGNQP. The complete CDR3 protein is CASSLLYRGGGNQPQHF.

With regard to this clone: The sequenced fragment ends 3 residues before the CDR3 boundary, so the rest is inferred from the germline J gene. This chain uses TRBV6-4 with TRBJ1-1; 7 bases are shared with TRBD1. The junction had 5 bases not matched to a gene; V was cut back by 5 bases and J by 5 bases. From germline, CDR1 is MRHNA and CDR2 SNTAGT. The length of the CDR3 is 13 residues. CDR3 in amino acids: CASSSTGETEAFF. CDR3 DNA (partial): TGTGCCAGCAGTTCTACAGGGGAAACTGAA.

Concerning this clone itself: The read is 3 residues too short to cover the CDR3 end, so that end is filled in from the germline J gene. This chain connects TRBV10-3 to TRBJ2-6; 7 positions match TRBD1. This CDR3 region has 17 residues. The junction had 9 bases not matched to a gene; V was cut back by 7 bases and J by 0 bases. CDR1 is ENHRY and CDR2 is SYGVKD in the germline V gene. The part of the CDR3 DNA that was read is TGTGCCATCAATGCCGGGACAGTGCTCTCTGGGGCCAACGTC. It translates to CAINAGTVLSGANV. The full CDR3 sequence reads CAINAGTVLSGANVLTF.

Comment on this clone: The CDR3 end lies 3 residues beyond the end of the read and is filled in from the germline J gene. This rearrangement joins TRBV6-2 or TRBV6-3 to TRBJ2-7; 8 bases fit TRBD2. CDR3 length: 16 residues. Trimming took 8 bases from V and 2 from J; bases not matched to a gene: 14. Germline-derived CDR1 and CDR2 are MNHEY and SVGEGT. The CDR3: CASFSPGGLATYEQYF. Incomplete CDR3 DNA: TGTGCCAGCTTCTCTCCGGGGGGGCTGGCAACCTACGAG.

The CDR3 DNA, read in part, is TGTGCCAGCAGTTACCGAAACATGAACTATGGC. It translates to CASSYRNMNYG. The whole CDR3 is CASSYRNMNYGYTF. This chain links TRBV6-2 or TRBV6-3 with TRBJ1-2, with D unclear. Coverage ceases 3 residues before the CDR3 finishes, and the germline J gene fills in the end. Trimming removed 2 bases at V and 2 bases at J, with 9 bases between. The CDR3 contains 14 residues. Germline V gene lookup returns CDR1 MNHEY and CDR2 SVGEGT.

A remark on this clone: Coverage ceases 3 residues before the CDR3 finishes, and the germline J gene fills in the end. This chain uses TRBV18 with TRBJ1-2, with TRBD1 matching over 9 bases. This CDR3 contains 15 residues. CDR1 is KGHSH, CDR2 LQKENI, per germline. The CDR3 here is CASSSGRDRVYDYTF. Incomplete CDR3 DNA: TGTGCCAGCTCATCCGGCCGGGACAGGGTTTACGAC.

As for this clone: The CDR3 goes on 3 residues after the read ends, and that part is filled in from the germline J gene. V and J are TRBV4-1 and TRBJ2-7; 9 bases are a match to TRBD1. Trimming cost V 3 bases and J 3 bases; bases outside gene matches: 6. This CDR3 has 15 residues. Per germline, CDR1 MGHRA and CDR2 YSYEKL. Incomplete CDR3 DNA: TGCGCCAGCAGCCAGGTTCCGGGACAGGGCTACGAG. It is translated as CASSQVPGQGYE. The full CDR3 is CASSQVPGQGYEQYF.

Remarks on this clone: The CDR3 end lies 3 residues beyond the end of the read and is filled in from the germline J gene. This chain uses TRBV2 with TRBJ1-4; 10 positions match TRBD1. Trimming at V came to 8 bases and at J to 7 bases, leaving 4 bases not matched to a gene. Germline CDR1 reads SNHLY; CDR2 reads FYNNEI. CDR3 length: 13 amino acids. The part of the CDR3 DNA that was read is TGTGCCAGCGACCGGGACAGGGGTGAAAAA. This sequence encodes CASDRDRGEK. The entire CDR3 protein is CASDRDRGEKLFF.

Details on this clone: The read ends 3 residues before the CDR3 terminus; that terminus is restored from the germline J gene. The chain is built from TRBV7-9 and TRBJ2-3; D is perhaps TRBD1 (6 bases). The CDR3 is 15 residues long. V lost 3 bases and J 3 bases, leaving 13 bases between the germline ends. Germline V CDR1 and CDR2: SEHNR, FQNEAQ (reference sequence). Partial CDR3 DNA: TGTGCCAGCAGCTTCTACAGGGATCGGACAGATACG. It encodes CASSFYRDRTDT. The CDR3 in its entirety is CASSFYRDRTDTQYF.